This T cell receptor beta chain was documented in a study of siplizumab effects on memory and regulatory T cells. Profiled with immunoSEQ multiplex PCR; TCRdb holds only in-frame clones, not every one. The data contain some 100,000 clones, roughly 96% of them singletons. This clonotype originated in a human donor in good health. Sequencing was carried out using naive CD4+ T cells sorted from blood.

CDR3 bases: TGTGCCACCAGCAGGTCAGCCCACAGGGTTGGTGTGTCACCCCTCCACTTT. Its translation: CATSRSAHRVGVSPLHF. V usage is TRBV15 and J usage is TRBJ1-6; possible D gene TRBD1, 6 bases. CDR3 length: 17 amino acids. V was clipped by 3 bases and J by 10 bases, with 22 bases between them. Germline V lookup: CDR1 LNHNV, CDR2 YYDKDF (reference sequence).